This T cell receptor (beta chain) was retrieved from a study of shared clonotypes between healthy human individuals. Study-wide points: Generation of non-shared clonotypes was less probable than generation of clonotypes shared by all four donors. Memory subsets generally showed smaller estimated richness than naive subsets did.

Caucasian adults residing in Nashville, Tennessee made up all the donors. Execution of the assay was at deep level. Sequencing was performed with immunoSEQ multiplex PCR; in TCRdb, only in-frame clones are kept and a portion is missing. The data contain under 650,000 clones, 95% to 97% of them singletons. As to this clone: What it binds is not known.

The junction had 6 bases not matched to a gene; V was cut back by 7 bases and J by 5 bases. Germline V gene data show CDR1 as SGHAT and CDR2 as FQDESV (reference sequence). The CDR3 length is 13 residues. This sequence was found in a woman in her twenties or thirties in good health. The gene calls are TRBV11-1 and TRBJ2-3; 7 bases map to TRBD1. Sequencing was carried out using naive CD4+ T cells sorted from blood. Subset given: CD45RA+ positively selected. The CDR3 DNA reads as TGTGCCAGCACTAACAGGGGCGGAGATACGCAGTATTTT. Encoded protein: CASTNRGGDTQYF.